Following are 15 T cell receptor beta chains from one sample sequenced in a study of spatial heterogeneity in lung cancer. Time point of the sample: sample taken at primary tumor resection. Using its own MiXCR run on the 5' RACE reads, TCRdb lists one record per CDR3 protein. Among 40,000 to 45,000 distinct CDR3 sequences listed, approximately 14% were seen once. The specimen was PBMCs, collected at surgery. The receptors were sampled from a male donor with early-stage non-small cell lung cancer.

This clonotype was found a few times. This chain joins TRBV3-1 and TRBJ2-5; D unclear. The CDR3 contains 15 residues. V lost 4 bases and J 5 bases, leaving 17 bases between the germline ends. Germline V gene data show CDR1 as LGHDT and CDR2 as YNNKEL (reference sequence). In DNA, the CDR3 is TGTGCCAGCAGCCCAAGGACCAAGACGTTGGAGACCCAGTACTTC. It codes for CASSPRTKTLETQYF.

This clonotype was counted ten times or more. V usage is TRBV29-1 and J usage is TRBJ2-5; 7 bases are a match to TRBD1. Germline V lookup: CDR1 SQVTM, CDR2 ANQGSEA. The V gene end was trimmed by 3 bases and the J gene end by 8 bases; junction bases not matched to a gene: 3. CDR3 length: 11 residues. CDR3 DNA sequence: TGCAGCGTTGAGACAGGGTCTACCCAGTACTTC. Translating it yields CSVETGSTQYF. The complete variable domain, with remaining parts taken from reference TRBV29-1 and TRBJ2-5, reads SAVISQKPSRDICQRGTSLTIQCQVDSQVTMMFWYRQQPGQSLTLIATANQGSEATYESGFVIDKFPISRPNLTFSTLTVSNMSPEDSSIYLCSVETGSTQYFGPGTRLLVL.

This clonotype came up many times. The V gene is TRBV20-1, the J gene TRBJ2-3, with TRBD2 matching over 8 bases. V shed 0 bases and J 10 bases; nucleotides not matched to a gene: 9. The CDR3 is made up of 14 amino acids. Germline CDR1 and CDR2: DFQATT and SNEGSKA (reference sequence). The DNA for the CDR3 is TGCAGTGCTAGAGATCCAGCGGGGGTTCCGGCGCAGTATTTT. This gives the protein CSARDPAGVPAQYF.

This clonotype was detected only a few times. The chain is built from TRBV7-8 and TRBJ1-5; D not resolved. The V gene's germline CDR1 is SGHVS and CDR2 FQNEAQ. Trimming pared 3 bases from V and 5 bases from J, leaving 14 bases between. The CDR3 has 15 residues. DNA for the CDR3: TGTGCCAGCAGCTTTGTTTCAGGTTGGCATCAGCCCCAGCATTTT. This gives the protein CASSFVSGWHQPQHF.

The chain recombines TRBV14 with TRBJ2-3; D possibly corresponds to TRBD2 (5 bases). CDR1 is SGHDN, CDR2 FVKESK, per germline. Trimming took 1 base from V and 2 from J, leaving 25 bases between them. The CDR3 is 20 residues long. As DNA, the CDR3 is TGTGCCAGCAGCCAAGGGGCGGGTTCGCTTTGCGAGCGACTCACAGATACGCAGTATTTT. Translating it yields CASSQGAGSLCERLTDTQYF.

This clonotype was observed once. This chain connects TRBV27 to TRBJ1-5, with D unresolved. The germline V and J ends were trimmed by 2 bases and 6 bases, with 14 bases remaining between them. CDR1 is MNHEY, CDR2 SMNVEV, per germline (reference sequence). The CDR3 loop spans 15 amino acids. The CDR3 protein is CASSLTPVSGQPQHF. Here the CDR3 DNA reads TGTGCCAGCAGTTTAACCCCAGTTTCGGGTCAGCCCCAGCATTTT.

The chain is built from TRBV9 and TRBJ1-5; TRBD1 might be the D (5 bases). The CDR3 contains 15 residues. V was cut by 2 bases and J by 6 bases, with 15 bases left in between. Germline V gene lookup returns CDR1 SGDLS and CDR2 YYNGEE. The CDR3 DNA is TGTGCCAGCAGCGTCGTCAGGGAGGGTTCTCAGCCCCAGCATTTT. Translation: CASSVVREGSQPQHF. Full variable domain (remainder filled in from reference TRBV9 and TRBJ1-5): DSGVTQTPKHLITATGQRVTLRCSPRSGDLSVYWYQQSLDQGLQFLIQYYNGEERAKGNILERFSAQQFPDLHSELNLSSLELGDSALYFCASSVVREGSQPQHFGDGTRLSIL.

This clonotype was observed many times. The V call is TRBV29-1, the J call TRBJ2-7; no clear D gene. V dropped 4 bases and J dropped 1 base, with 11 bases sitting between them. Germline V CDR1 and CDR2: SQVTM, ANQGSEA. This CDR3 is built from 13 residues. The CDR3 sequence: CSVVLYSSYEQYF. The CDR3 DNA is TGCAGCGTTGTCCTTTACAGTTCCTACGAGCAGTACTTC.

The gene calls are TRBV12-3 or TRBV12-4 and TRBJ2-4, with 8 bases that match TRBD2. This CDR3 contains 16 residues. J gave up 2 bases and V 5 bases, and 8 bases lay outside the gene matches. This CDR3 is CASSRGGATTKNIQYF. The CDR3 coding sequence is TGTGCCAGCAGTCGGGGGGGAGCAACGACCAAAAACATTCAGTACTTC.

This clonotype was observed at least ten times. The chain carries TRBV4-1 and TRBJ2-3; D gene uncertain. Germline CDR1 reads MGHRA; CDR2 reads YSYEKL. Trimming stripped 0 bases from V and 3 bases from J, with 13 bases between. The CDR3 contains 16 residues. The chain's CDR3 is CASSQEGVVGTDTQYF. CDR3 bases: TGCGCCAGCAGCCAAGAAGGCGTAGTGGGGACAGATACGCAGTATTTT.

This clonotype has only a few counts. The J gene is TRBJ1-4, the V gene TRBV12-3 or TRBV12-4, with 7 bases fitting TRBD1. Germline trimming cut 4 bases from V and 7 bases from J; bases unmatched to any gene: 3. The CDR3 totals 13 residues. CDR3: CASSSPGGEKLFF. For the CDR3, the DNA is TGTGCCAGCAGTTCTCCAGGGGGTGAAAAACTGTTTTTT.

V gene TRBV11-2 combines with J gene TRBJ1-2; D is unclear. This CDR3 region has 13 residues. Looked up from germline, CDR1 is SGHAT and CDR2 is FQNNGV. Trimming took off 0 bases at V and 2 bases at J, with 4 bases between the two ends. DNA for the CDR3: TGTGCCAGCAGCTTAGACCCGAACTATGGCTACACCTTC. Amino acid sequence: CASSLDPNYGYTF.

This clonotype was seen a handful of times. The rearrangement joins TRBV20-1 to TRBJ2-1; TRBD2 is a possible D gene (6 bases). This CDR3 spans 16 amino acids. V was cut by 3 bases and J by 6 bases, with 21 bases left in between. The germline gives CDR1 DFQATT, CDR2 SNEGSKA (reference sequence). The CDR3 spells CSASIVTGLPPNEQFF. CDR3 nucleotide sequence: TGCAGTGCTAGCATCGTTACGGGACTTCCACCCAATGAGCAGTTCTTC.

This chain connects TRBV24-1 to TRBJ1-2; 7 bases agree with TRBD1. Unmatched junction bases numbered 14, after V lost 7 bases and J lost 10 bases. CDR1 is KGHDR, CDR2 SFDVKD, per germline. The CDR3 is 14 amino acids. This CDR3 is CATRPGTAYSPYTF. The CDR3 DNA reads TGTGCCACCAGACCCGGGACAGCCTATTCTCCCTACACCTTC.

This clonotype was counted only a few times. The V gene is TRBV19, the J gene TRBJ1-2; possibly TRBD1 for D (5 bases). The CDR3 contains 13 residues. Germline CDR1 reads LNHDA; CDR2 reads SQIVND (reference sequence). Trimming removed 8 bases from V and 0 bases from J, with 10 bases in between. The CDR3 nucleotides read TGTGCCAGTGATGACAGAACTAACTATGGCTACACCTTC. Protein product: CASDDRTNYGYTF.